This T cell receptor (beta chain) was observed in a study of response to subunit inactivated influenza vaccine (dated by TCRdb to 2017 to 2018). Regarding the research as a whole: To follow how T cells responded to a trivalent subunit inactivated influenza vaccine, the researchers relied on deep quantitative profiling of the T cell receptor repertoire. What the authors observed across the whole study: According to the authors, only a limited number of new T cells may be recruited by each seasonal influenza vaccination.

Ends trimmed: V by 6 bases, J by 9 bases; bases unmatched to a gene: 7. Inclusive of the bounding cysteine and phenylalanine, the CDR3 is 14 residues long. Only CDR3 DNA remains: 42 bases, in frame from the first base. The germline V gene specifies SGHTA as CDR1 and FQGTGA as CDR2. Library preparation employed RT-PCR. Sequencing relied on an Illumina HiSeq 2500. Through fastp at Q25 and MiXCR, TCRdb rebuilt clones from the public reads, retaining in-frame beta chains. Entries that share a CDR3 protein sequence are merged under the most common genes and DNA. This sample is represented by approximately 530,000 distinct CDR3 sequences; approximately 7.1% of them were singletons. In total, the top ten clones hold 10% to 15% of the sample. Only a few counts were recorded for this clonotype. Its antigen specificity is not known. No base quality information exists; no much larger clone differs at one position.

This specimen was PBMCs from blood, taken less than 30 months after vaccination. The rearrangement combines TRBV7-3 with TRBJ2-1; 11 of the junction bases match TRBD1. This clonotype originated in a man aged 45-69 years who received an inactivated influenza vaccine. Donor details come from another sample of the same person, matched by shared clones. The CDR3 loop reads CASSRTGGFGEQFF. The nucleotide sequence is given as TGTGCCAGCAGTCGGACAGGGGGCTTCGGTGAGCAGTTCTTC.